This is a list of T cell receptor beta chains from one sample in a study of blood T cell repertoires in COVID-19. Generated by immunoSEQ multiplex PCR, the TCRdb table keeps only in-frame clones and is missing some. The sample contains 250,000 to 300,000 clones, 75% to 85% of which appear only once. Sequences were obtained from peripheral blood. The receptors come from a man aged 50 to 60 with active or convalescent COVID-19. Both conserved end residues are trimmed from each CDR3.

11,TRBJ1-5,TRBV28,ASTLTGNQPQH
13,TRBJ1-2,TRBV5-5,ASSLGGPPNYGYT
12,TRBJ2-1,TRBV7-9,ASSPDGVAREQF
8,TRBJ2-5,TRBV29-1,SVFVETQY
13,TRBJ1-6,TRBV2,ASSESWPDRVPLH
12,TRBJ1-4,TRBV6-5,ASRPARGGAALF
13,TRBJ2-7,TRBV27,ASSRSHGKQYEQY
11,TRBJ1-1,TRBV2,ASTFQKNTEAF
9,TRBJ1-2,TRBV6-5,ASLANYGYT
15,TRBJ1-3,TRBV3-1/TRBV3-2,ASSQAGAVFTSNTIY
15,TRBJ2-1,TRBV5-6,ASSAGTSGTLNNEQF
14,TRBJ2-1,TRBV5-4,ASSLHPEREYNEQF
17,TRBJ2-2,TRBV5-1,ASSSRTSGRALNTGELF
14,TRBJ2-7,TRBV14,ASSQPGQGGTYEQY